Below, 32 T cell receptor beta chains from the same sample are listed, as sequenced in a study of cytomegalovirus exposure and HLA in healthy donors. Sequenced by immunoSEQ multiplex PCR; TCRdb stores in-frame clones only, minus some. This table has about 360,000 clones, more than 80% appearing once. The specimen sequenced was PBMCs. The receptor set was obtained from a young woman in good health and CMV-seronegative.

The chain combines TRBV30 with TRBJ1-5; 7 bases match TRBD1. The CDR3 contains 15 residues. Losses at the gene ends were 0 bases for V and 5 bases for J; bases not matched to a gene: 7. Germline CDR1 GTSNPN, CDR2 SVGIG (reference sequence). The CDR3 nucleotides are TGTGCCTGGAGTGTACGGGACAGCGGCGATCAGCCCCAGCATTTT. Protein: CAWSVRDSGDQPQHF. The full variable domain, completed using reference TRBV30 and TRBJ1-5, is SQTIHQWPATLVQPVGSPLSLECTVEGTSNPNLYWYRQAAGRGLQLLFYSVGIGQISSEVPQNLSASRPQDRQFILSSKKLLLSDSGFYLCAWSVRDSGDQPQHFGDGTRLSIL.

This clone was observed a single time. The J gene is TRBJ2-7, the V gene TRBV5-4; weak D call: TRBD1 (5 bases). Per germline, CDR1 SGHNT and CDR2 YYREEE (reference sequence). V was clipped by 5 bases and J by 1 base, with 13 bases between them. The CDR3 contains 14 residues. The CDR3 DNA sequence: TGTGCCAGCAGTGGACAACGAGCTTCCTACGAGCAGTACTTC. Protein: CASSGQRASYEQYF.

The J gene is TRBJ2-1, the V gene TRBV11-2; 8 nucleotides match TRBD2. This CDR3 region has 14 residues. V shed 1 base, J shed 6 bases, and the junction held 2 bases outside the gene matches. Germline values: CDR1 SGHAT, CDR2 FQNNGV. The CDR3 DNA sequence: TGTGCCAGCAGCTTAGTCGGGACTAGCAATGAGCAGTTCTTC. Translated, it gives CASSLVGTSNEQFF.

J is TRBJ2-7 and V is TRBV27, with D possibly being TRBD1 (6 bases). V was clipped by 0 bases and J by 6 bases, with 9 bases between them. CDR1 and CDR2 (germline): MNHEY, SMNVEV (reference sequence). This CDR3 spans 13 amino acids. Here the CDR3 DNA reads TGTGCCAGCAGTTTATCGAGGGGGTTCGAGCAGTACTTC. Protein: CASSLSRGFEQYF.

This clone appeared a single time. The V and J genes are TRBV11-2 and TRBJ1-1; tentative D call: TRBD1 (5 bases). The CDR3 is made up of 13 amino acids. Deletions cut 1 base from V and 7 bases from J, with 10 bases between. The germline CDR1 and CDR2 sequences are SGHAT and FQNNGV. The CDR3 DNA reads TGTGCCAGCAGCTTAGGGGCGGGGGGTGAAGCTTTCTTT. Translated: CASSLGAGGEAFF.

The chain carries TRBV9 and TRBJ2-5; TRBD2 is a possible D gene (6 bases). The CDR3 extends over 15 amino acids. Germline lookup yields CDR1 SGDLS and CDR2 YYNGEE. The germline V and J ends were trimmed by 4 bases and 5 bases, with 18 bases remaining between them. CDR3 DNA: TGTGCCAGCAGCCCTGGTATGGGACTGTCGGAGACCCAGTACTTC. It translates to CASSPGMGLSETQYF.

This chain connects TRBV27 to TRBJ2-2; a weak D match, TRBD2 (6 bases). The germline V gene encodes CDR1 MNHEY and CDR2 SMNVEV (reference sequence). V gave up 4 bases and J gave up 1 base, with 19 bases separating them. The CDR3 totals 18 residues. The CDR3 spells CASSSLEGLARNTGELFF. The CDR3 DNA reads TGTGCCAGCAGTTCTCTGGAGGGGCTAGCGAGGAACACCGGGGAGCTGTTTTTT.

The rearrangement uses TRBV18 and TRBJ2-2; 7 bases are shared with TRBD2. Unmatched junction bases numbered 17, after V lost 4 bases and J lost 0 bases. Germline V gene lookup returns CDR1 KGHSH and CDR2 LQKENI. The CDR3 has 20 amino acids. The CDR3 nucleotides are TGTGCCAGCTCACTCCCGGTAGTAGGGGCCGGGGGGACGAACACCGGGGAGCTGTTTTTT. It specifies CASSLPVVGAGGTNTGELFF.

This clone appeared once. V gene TRBV10-3 combines with J gene TRBJ2-7, with D perhaps matching TRBD1 (6 bases). The CDR3 is made up of 13 amino acids. Germline assignment: CDR1 ENHRY and CDR2 SYGVKD. V shed 0 bases and J shed 7 bases, with 10 bases lying between them. CDR3 sequence: CAISESGAREQYF. CDR3 in DNA: TGTGCCATCAGTGAGTCGGGGGCTAGAGAGCAGTACTTC.

There are a few counts of this clone. The chain joins TRBV6-1 to TRBJ1-1, with D unclear. Trimming took 1 base from V and 3 from J, leaving 12 bases between them. CDR1 and CDR2 from the germline V gene are MNHNS and SASEGT. The CDR3 has 15 amino acids. The CDR3 region is CASSEGLLRDTEAFF. CDR3 sequence (DNA): TGTGCCAGCAGTGAAGGACTGTTACGGGACACTGAAGCTTTCTTT.

The V and J genes are TRBV2 and TRBJ2-5; D perhaps matches TRBD1 (6 bases). The germline gives CDR1 SNHLY, CDR2 FYNNEI. The CDR3 runs to 15 residues. Trimming took 6 bases from V and 2 from J, leaving 16 bases between them. CDR3 in DNA: TGTGCCAGCAGCATAACTACAGGGCGACAAGAGACCCAGTACTTC. Protein sequence: CASSITTGRQETQYF.

DNA for the CDR3: TGTGCCAGCAGCGCGACCGGGACTAGCGGGGCCTTAAGCTCCTACAATGAGCAGTTCTTC. This codes for CASSATGTSGALSSYNEQFF. This chain connects TRBV13 to TRBJ2-1; 13 positions match TRBD2. The CDR3 has 20 amino acids. J lost 0 bases, V lost 5 bases, and 13 bases had no gene match. Germline assignment: CDR1 PRHDT and CDR2 FYEKMQ (reference sequence).

The chain has TRBV19 and TRBJ1-5, with D possibly being TRBD1 (6 bases). CDR3 length: 12 residues. Germline values: CDR1 LNHDA, CDR2 SQIVND (reference sequence). The germline V and J ends were trimmed by 6 bases and 6 bases, with 9 bases remaining between them. CDR3 DNA sequence: TGTGCCAGTAGGAACAGGGTTCAGCCCCAGCATTTT. It yields the protein CASRNRVQPQHF.

This clone appeared a single time. V gene TRBV19 combines with J gene TRBJ1-4; no definite D call. The germline gives CDR1 LNHDA, CDR2 SQIVND (reference sequence). The germline V and J ends were trimmed by 3 bases and 8 bases, with 10 bases remaining between them. The CDR3 consists of 13 residues. CDR3 sequence (DNA): TGTGCCAGTAGTATCCGACAAGTCGAAAAACTGTTTTTT. Encoded protein: CASSIRQVEKLFF.

Comment on this clone: Since no conserved phenylalanine or tryptophan closes the CDR3, a read error is the likely cause. This chain links TRBV29-1 with TRBJ1-1; the D gene is possibly TRBD1 (5 bases). The germline V gene encodes CDR1 SQVTM and CDR2 ANQGSEA. The CDR3 runs to 10 residues. CDR3 DNA sequence: TGCAGTACAGAGCGGGGGGAAGCTTTCCTT. Translation gives CSTERGEAFL.

CDR3 sequence reads: CASNKRDTRTNTEAFF. The DNA for the CDR3 is TGTGCCAGCAACAAACGGGACACCCGAACGAACACTGAAGCTTTCTTT. This chain connects TRBV7-9 to TRBJ1-1; D may be TRBD1 (6 bases). V lost 7 bases to trimming and J lost 1 base, with 19 bases between them. This CDR3 contains 16 residues. Germline V gives CDR1 SEHNR, CDR2 FQNEAQ (reference sequence).

V gene TRBV18 combines with J gene TRBJ2-1; 12 bases align to TRBD2. Germline V gene data show CDR1 as KGHSH and CDR2 as LQKENI. CDR3 length equals 14 residues. V was pared by 2 bases and J by 7 bases, with 0 bases of the junction left unmatched. The CDR3 sequence is CASSPTSGGNEQFF. The CDR3 DNA is TGTGCCAGCTCACCAACTAGCGGGGGGAATGAGCAGTTCTTC.

This clone was seen only a few times. The chain carries TRBV27 and TRBJ2-7, with D perhaps matching TRBD1 (6 bases). Trimming took off 3 bases at V and 11 bases at J, with 11 bases between the two ends. The CDR3 runs 11 residues. From germline, CDR1 is MNHEY and CDR2 SMNVEV (reference sequence). For the CDR3, the DNA is TGTGCCAGCAGTTTCGGGGACATGAAGTACTTC. Protein sequence: CASSFGDMKYF.

J is TRBJ2-7 and V is TRBV7-8; a possible D gene is TRBD1 (5 bases). CDR1 and CDR2 from the germline V gene are SGHVS and FQNEAQ. The CDR3 length is 16 residues. Trimming cost V 3 bases and J 0 bases, with 15 bases left between them. CDR3 region: CASSFSQGSISYEQYF. Here the CDR3 DNA reads TGTGCCAGCAGCTTTAGCCAGGGCAGTATCTCCTACGAGCAGTACTTC.

The chain links TRBV11-2 to TRBJ2-7, with 9 bases lining up with TRBD1. The V segment lost 3 bases and the J segment 0 bases; nucleotides outside the gene matches: 6. CDR3 length: 16 amino acids. Germline CDR1 is SGHAT and CDR2 is FQNNGV. CDR3 DNA sequence: TGTGCCAGCAGCTTGGGGACAGGGATAATCTCCTACGAGCAGTACTTC. As protein: CASSLGTGIISYEQYF.

This rearrangement joins TRBV2 to TRBJ1-6; 8 nucleotides match TRBD1. CDR3 length: 13 amino acids. Germline lookup yields CDR1 SNHLY and CDR2 FYNNEI. J was trimmed by 9 bases and V by 3 bases; bases with no gene match: 1. The CDR3 DNA sequence: TGTGCCAGCAGTGAGCAGGGGGCTTCACCCCTCCACTTT. This encodes CASSEQGASPLHF. Full variable domain (remainder filled in from reference TRBV2 and TRBJ1-6): EPEVTQTPSHQVTQMGQEVILRCVPISNHLYFYWYRQILGQKVEFLVSFYNNEISEKSEIFDDQFSVERPDGSNFTLKIRSTKLEDSAMYFCASSEQGASPLHFGNGTRLTVT.

Here the CDR3 reads CASSDRGLPRTYEQYF. Here the CDR3 DNA reads TGTGCCAGCAGTGACCGGGGACTCCCTCGCACCTACGAGCAGTACTTC. This sequence joins TRBV2 and TRBJ2-7; possibly TRBD2 for D (6 bases). Germline V gene data show CDR1 as SNHLY and CDR2 as FYNNEI. V was cut by 3 bases and J by 2 bases, with 17 bases left in between. The CDR3 sequence is 16 residues long.

CDR3 in DNA: TGTGCCAGCAGTTTATACGGCTCGGGAAGCTCCTACAATGAGCAGTTCTTC. It specifies CASSLYGSGSSYNEQFF. This chain uses TRBV27 with TRBJ2-1, with a possible D match to TRBD2 (5 bases). This CDR3 contains 17 residues. Germline CDR1 is MNHEY and CDR2 is SMNVEV (reference sequence). Trimming stripped 1 base from V and 0 bases from J, with 13 bases between.

The chain links TRBV28 to TRBJ1-5; D possibly corresponds to TRBD1 (5 bases). Germline loops: CDR1 MDHEN, CDR2 SYDVKM. Trimming took 7 bases from V and 4 from J, leaving 11 bases between them. The CDR3 runs 13 residues. This CDR3 is CASTGGTNQPQHF. Here the CDR3 DNA reads TGTGCCAGCACGGGGGGGACTAATCAGCCCCAGCATTTT. The whole variable domain, filled in from reference TRBV28 and TRBJ1-5, reads DVKVTQSSRYLVKRTGEKVFLECVQDMDHENMFWYRQDPGLGLRLIYFSYDVKMKEKGDIPEGYSVSREKKERFSLILESASTNQTSMYLCASTGGTNQPQHFGDGTRLSIL.

V gene TRBV14 combines with J gene TRBJ1-4; D ambiguous. From germline, CDR1 is SGHDN and CDR2 FVKESK. The V and J ends lost 0 bases and 11 bases respectively, with 13 bases between them. This CDR3 region has 14 residues. The CDR3 spells CASSQEMADGKLFF. DNA of the CDR3: TGTGCCAGCAGCCAAGAGATGGCTGATGGCAAACTGTTTTTT.

The chain employs TRBV6-5 and TRBJ2-7; tentatively, D is TRBD1 (6 bases). V was pared by 5 bases and J by 3 bases, with 14 bases between. The CDR3 extends over 14 amino acids. Germline CDR1 and CDR2: MNHEY and SVGAGI. In nucleotides, the CDR3 is TGTGCCAGCAGTCGAGACAGGACAAACTACGAGCAGTACTTC. Translating gives CASSRDRTNYEQYF.

This CDR3 is CAWSVRGWGTEAFF. The CDR3 nucleotides read TGTGCCTGGAGTGTACGGGGTTGGGGCACTGAAGCTTTCTTT. This chain joins TRBV30 and TRBJ1-1; no firm D call. V shed 0 bases and J shed 4 bases, with 12 bases lying between them. The V gene's germline CDR1 is GTSNPN and CDR2 SVGIG (reference sequence). The CDR3 covers 14 residues.

The chain recombines TRBV28 with TRBJ1-1; 8 bases agree with TRBD1. The CDR3 extends over 16 amino acids. J gave up 3 bases and V 5 bases, and 11 bases lay outside the gene matches. Germline-derived CDR1 and CDR2 are MDHEN and SYDVKM. The CDR3 DNA reads as TGTGCCAGCAGTGGAACAGGGGGGGGTTTGGACACTGAAGCTTTCTTT. This translates into CASSGTGGGLDTEAFF.

The chain has TRBV9 and TRBJ2-3; D is unresolved. V was pared by 6 bases and J by 1 base, with 9 bases between. The CDR3 is 13 amino acids. Germline CDR1 reads SGDLS; CDR2 reads YYNGEE. CDR3 DNA: TGTGCCAGCACCCCAAGCCGCACAGATACGCAGTATTTT. Amino acid sequence: CASTPSRTDTQYF.

The V and J genes are TRBV1 and TRBJ1-5. TRBV1 is a documented pseudogene. CDR3 size: 15 residues. CDR3 residues: CTSSQDSAGNQPQHF. CDR3 DNA sequence: TGCACCAGCAGCCAAGATTCGGCGGGCAATCAGCCCCAGCATTTT.

The CDR3, as DNA: TGTGCCAGCAGCGGGGTAGGGACTAGCGGGAGATTAGACGAGCAGTACTTC. The encoded protein is CASSGVGTSGRLDEQYF. The genes are TRBV5-5 and TRBJ2-7; 14 nucleotides align to TRBD2. The germline V gene has CDR1 SGHKS and CDR2 YYEKEE (reference sequence). V trimming: 4 bases; J trimming: 5 bases; junction bases outside the gene matches: 11. The CDR3 spans 17 residues. The variable domain in full, completed from reference TRBV5-5 and TRBJ2-7, reads DAGVTQSPTHLIKTRGQQVTLRCSPISGHKSVSWYQQVLGQGPQFIFQYYEKEERGRGNFPDRFSARQFPNYSSELNVNALLLGDSALYLCASSGVGTSGRLDEQYFGPGTRLTVT.

This clone was counted a few times. The chain couples TRBV19 to TRBJ2-7; 9 bases map to TRBD1. Germline values: CDR1 LNHDA, CDR2 SQIVND (reference sequence). With V trimmed by 10 bases and J by 5 bases, 9 bases remained unmatched. This CDR3 is built from 13 residues. CDR3 DNA sequence: TGTGCCACGAACCAACAGGGGGCCCACGAGCAGTACTTC. It is translated as CATNQQGAHEQYF.